These 3 T cell receptor beta chains share one sample of origin, sequenced in a study of lymphopenia after photon versus proton radiotherapy. Produced via immunoSEQ multiplex PCR; TCRdb's table is partial and in-frame only. The sample comprises about 160,000 clones, 70% to 90% of which are singletons, and around 4.5% rests with the top ten. The material was peripheral blood, obtained from a patient treated with photon-based radiotherapy. These receptor sequences come from a man in his fifties with gastric cancer.

V gene TRBV6-1 combines with J gene TRBJ1-4; D gene unclear. The CDR3 runs 14 residues. Germline V gene data show CDR1 as MNHNS and CDR2 as SASEGT. V was trimmed by 1 base and J by 4 bases, leaving 7 bases between them. This CDR3 is CASSEDGDNEKLFF. Written as DNA, the CDR3 is TGTGCCAGCAGTGAAGACGGGGATAATGAAAAACTGTTTTTT.

The CDR3 bases are TGTGCCAGCAGCTTAGACAGGGCTAAGCAGTACTTC. Its translation is CASSLDRAKQYF. V usage is TRBV7-9 and J usage is TRBJ2-7; possibly TRBD1 for D (6 bases). Germline values: CDR1 SEHNR, CDR2 FQNEAQ (reference sequence). V shed 1 base and J shed 8 bases, with 9 bases lying between them. This CDR3 has 12 amino acids.

V and J are TRBV28 and TRBJ2-5, with D tentatively TRBD1 or TRBD2 (6 bases each). The CDR3 length is 14 residues. Germline V CDR1 and CDR2: MDHEN, SYDVKM. Deletions cut 2 bases from V and 3 bases from J, with 10 bases between. CDR3 sequence: CASSLGGREETQYF. As DNA, the CDR3 is TGTGCCAGCAGTTTAGGGGGGCGGGAAGAGACCCAGTACTTC.